This paragraph reports one TCR beta chain. The antigen is not known. These data originate in a study of long-term antiretroviral therapy in people with HIV. The assay, immunoSEQ v3.0, was run at survey level. The target of sequencing was about 40,000-55,000 T-cell genomes per sample. Here immunoSEQ multiplex PCR was the method, and the copy in TCRdb shows in-frame clones only, minus some. The table records 30,000 to 35,000 clones, 83% of them present only once. V lost 3 bases, J lost 7 bases, and 7 bases stayed unmatched. The V gene's germline CDR1 is SGHRS and CDR2 YFSETQ. The CDR3 runs to 15 residues. Findings of the study overall: Comparison with controls showed narrower CDR3 length ranges in HIV repertoires. Before ART, certain clones expanded, and these dominated the repertoire at all time points.

The receptor comes from a man aged 18 to 30 with HIV. The sample here was unsorted PBMCs, taken 0.4 years before starting antiretroviral therapy. This chain links TRBV5-1 with TRBJ2-2; 9 positions agree with TRBD1. CDR3 amino acids: CASSWEDRGVGELFF. The CDR3 nucleotides read TGCGCCAGCAGCTGGGAAGACAGGGGGGTCGGGGAGCTGTTTTTT. The full variable domain, rest sourced from reference TRBV5-1 and TRBJ2-2, is KAGVTQTPRYLIKTRGQQVTLSCSPISGHRSVSWYQQTPGQGLQFLFEYFSETQRNKGNFPGRFSGRQFSNSRSEMNVSTLELGDSALYLCASSWEDRGVGELFFGEGSRLTVL.